This TCR beta chain was observed in a study of radiotherapy plus CTLA-4 blockade in lung cancer. Looking at the study overall: Objective response rate was over 15%; disease control rate, around 30%.

Here immunoSEQ multiplex PCR was the method, and the copy in TCRdb shows in-frame clones only, minus some. The data show roughly 68,000 clones, over 65% seen once. CDR3 length: 13 residues. Per germline, CDR1 MNHNS and CDR2 SASEGT. V was clipped by 6 bases and J by 4 bases, with 11 bases between them. This clone was counted a few times. The TCR was taken from a human donor with non-small cell lung cancer who had a complete response to radiotherapy plus ipilimumab. The sequences come from peripheral blood, collected from a patient treated with radiotherapy plus ipilimumab. V gene TRBV6-1 combines with J gene TRBJ2-3, with D perhaps TRBD1 or TRBD2 (6 bases each). The CDR3 protein is CASSQRGPDTQYF. The DNA of the CDR3 is TGTGCCAGCAGCCAACGGGGGCCAGATACGCAGTATTTT.